The 16 T cell receptor beta chains listed next were all sequenced from one sample in a study of T cells in Graves' hyperthyroidism and ophthalmopathy. RNA transcripts gave rise to amplified TCR beta CDR3 regions. The HTBI primer set served for first-round RT-PCR of the TCR CDR3. One entry per CDR3 protein results from TCRdb running MiXCR on the multiplex PCR reads. The sample shows fewer than 350,000 distinct CDR3 sequences, roughly 21% of them seen only once. Specimen: blood. These receptors were taken from a woman in her 50s with Graves' hyperthyroidism.

This clonotype was observed many times. This chain connects TRBV7-3 to TRBJ2-3; no clear D. V lost 5 bases to trimming and J lost 7 bases, with 10 bases between them. The length of the CDR3 is 12 residues. The germline CDR1 and CDR2 sequences are SGHTA and FQGTGA. CDR3 sequence: CASSQEGYTQYF. The DNA of the CDR3 is TGTGCCAGCAGCCAGGAAGGATATACGCAGTATTTT.

Turning to this clonotype: This may be a read error, as it is one base from a much larger clone. CDR3 loop: CASSQASGNTEAFF. For the CDR3, the DNA is TGTGCCAGCAGCCAAGCGTCAGGGAACACTGAAGCTTTCTTT. J is TRBJ1-1 and V is TRBV3-1; D remains unclear. CDR3 length equals 14 residues. Germline V gene data show CDR1 as LGHDT and CDR2 as YNNKEL (reference sequence). V was trimmed by 1 base and J by 1 base, leaving 7 bases between them.

V and J are TRBV5-1 and TRBJ1-1; 8 bases agree with TRBD1. The CDR3 spans 19 residues. V shed 4 bases, J shed 3 bases, and the junction held 20 bases outside the gene matches. The germline gives CDR1 SGHRS, CDR2 YFSETQ. The CDR3 is CASSDQGGWTGMLDTEAFF. The CDR3 nucleotides are TGCGCCAGCAGCGACCAAGGAGGTTGGACAGGGATGTTGGACACTGAAGCTTTCTTT.

This clonotype was seen many times. The gene calls are TRBV7-9 and TRBJ1-1, with D maybe TRBD1 (5 bases). Germline V lookup: CDR1 SEHNR, CDR2 FQNEAQ (reference sequence). This CDR3 comprises 13 residues. V lost 2 bases and J lost 6, with 10 bases in between. The CDR3 here is CASSLHGTSEAFF. CDR3 in DNA: TGTGCCAGCAGCTTACACGGGACGTCTGAAGCTTTCTTT.

This clonotype appeared many times. V gene TRBV27 combines with J gene TRBJ1-1; D is unresolved. The CDR3 extends over 12 amino acids. Germline V gene data show CDR1 as MNHEY and CDR2 as SMNVEV (reference sequence). V lost 5 bases to trimming and J lost 8 bases, with 12 bases between them. The CDR3 here is CASSASGGEAFF. The CDR3 nucleotides are TGTGCCAGCAGTGCCTCGGGAGGCGAAGCTTTCTTT.

This clonotype was counted at least ten times. The chain links TRBV12-3 or TRBV12-4 to TRBJ2-2; D gene uncertain. V dropped 1 base and J dropped 0 bases, with 9 bases sitting between them. The CDR3 consists of 16 residues. The CDR3 bases are TGTGCCAGCAGTTTAGTCTCGACTGCGAACACCGGGGAGCTGTTTTTT. Protein: CASSLVSTANTGELFF.

The gene calls are TRBV20-1 and TRBJ1-2; a possible D gene is TRBD1 (5 bases). In germline, CDR1 is DFQATT, CDR2 SNEGSKA (reference sequence). This CDR3 is built from 13 residues. The V and J ends lost 5 bases and 0 bases respectively, with 10 bases between them. CDR3 amino acids: CSALTESNYGYTF. The DNA of the CDR3 is TGCAGTGCTCTGACAGAGTCTAACTATGGCTACACCTTC.

This chain joins TRBV24-1 and TRBJ2-2, with unresolved D. From germline, CDR1 is KGHDR and CDR2 SFDVKD. The CDR3 covers 16 residues. V dropped 5 bases and J dropped 0 bases, with 12 bases sitting between them. The CDR3 sequence: CATSARQVTNTGELFF. The CDR3 DNA reads TGTGCCACCAGTGCCCGACAAGTCACGAACACCGGGGAGCTGTTTTTT.

This clonotype showed up many times. The J gene is TRBJ2-5, the V gene TRBV5-8; weak D call: TRBD2 (6 bases). V lost 4 bases and J 1 base, leaving 11 bases between the germline ends. The CDR3 has 14 residues. The germline V gene encodes CDR1 SGHTS and CDR2 YDEGEE. As DNA, the CDR3 is TGTGCCAGCAGCCTCGGGACTCGCCAAGAGACCCAGTACTTC. It encodes CASSLGTRQETQYF.

This chain links TRBV10-1 with TRBJ1-1; no clear D. Per the germline V gene, CDR1 is WNHNN and CDR2 is SYGVQD (reference sequence). The V and J ends lost 8 bases and 1 base respectively, with 11 bases between them. This CDR3 contains 13 residues. CDR3 loop: CASGSDRNTEAFF. In DNA, the CDR3 is TGCGCCAGCGGCTCCGATCGGAACACTGAAGCTTTCTTT.

This chain links TRBV6-5 with TRBJ2-2, with 8 bases fitting TRBD1. The CDR3 length is 15 residues. V was clipped by 2 bases and J by 6 bases; unmatched bases: 5. The V gene's germline CDR1 is MNHEY and CDR2 SVGAGI. The CDR3 reads CASSYRTGMAGELFF. In nucleotides, the CDR3 is TGTGCCAGCAGTTACAGGACAGGGATGGCCGGGGAGCTGTTTTTT.

This clonotype was recorded a few times. The CDR3 DNA reads as TGTGCCAGCAGGGGGGGGGTTCCGGGCACAGATACGCAGTATTTT. Amino acid sequence: CASRGGVPGTDTQYF. The chain combines TRBV6-1 with TRBJ2-3; TRBD2 matches at 7 bases. The trim removed 6 bases at V and 1 base at J, leaving 7 bases unmatched. CDR3 size: 15 residues. Germline CDR1 reads MNHNS; CDR2 reads SASEGT.

As regards this clonotype: A much bigger clone sits one base away, suggesting this may be a read error. The chain links TRBV10-3 to TRBJ1-1, with D unclear. V dropped 4 bases and J dropped 0 bases, with 12 bases sitting between them. CDR1 and CDR2 from the germline V gene are ENHRY and SYGVKD. This CDR3 comprises 15 residues. CDR3 sequence (DNA): TGTGCCATCAGTGCGAGTGGGCAGGTGAACACTGAAGCTTTCTTT. Its translation: CAISASGQVNTEAFF.

This clonotype was counted many times. The CDR3 region has the DNA TGCAGTGCTGCACTAGCGGGAGTGAAGACCCAGTACTTC. This encodes CSAALAGVKTQYF. J is TRBJ2-5 and V is TRBV20-1; 11 bases are a match to TRBD2. The CDR3 length is 13 residues. The germline V gene encodes CDR1 DFQATT and CDR2 SNEGSKA (reference sequence). After removal of 5 bases from V and 6 bases from J, the junction contained 5 bases not matched to a gene.

About this clonotype: A much larger clone lies a single base off, so this may be a read error. The chain joins TRBV12-3 or TRBV12-4 to TRBJ2-3, with TRBD1 matching 10 bases. The CDR3 totals 14 residues. CDR3 bases: TGTGCCAGCAAGACAGGGGGCGGCACAGATACGCGGTATTTT. This translates into CASKTGGGTDTRYF.

The CDR3 spells CASSLPTSSGGHTGELFF. The CDR3 bases are TGCGCCAGCAGCTTGCCCACATCTAGCGGGGGGCACACCGGGGAGCTGTTTTTT. V gene TRBV5-1 combines with J gene TRBJ2-2; 11 bases are a match to TRBD2. This CDR3 region has 18 residues. V was clipped by 1 base and J by 3 bases; unmatched bases: 8. Looked up from germline, CDR1 is SGHRS and CDR2 is YFSETQ.